The 5 T cell receptor beta chains below were found in one sample sequenced in a study of blood T cell repertoires in COVID-19. Method: immunoSEQ multiplex PCR; TCRdb's copy keeps in-frame clones and lacks some. The table lists about 110,000 clones, roughly four fifths of them singletons. The sequenced sample consisted of peripheral blood. The receptors come from a woman in her sixties or seventies with acute or convalescent COVID-19.

The chain uses TRBV5-3 and TRBJ1-5, with TRBD1 identical over 10 bases. TRBV5-3 is an ORF, and what it does is uncertain. The V segment lost 5 bases and the J segment 7 bases; nucleotides outside the gene matches: 9. The CDR3 totals 15 residues. The CDR3 DNA follows: TGTGCCAGAAGTCCCGACAGGGGGCGAGGGCAGCCCCAGCATTTT. It encodes CARSPDRGRGQPQHF.

This chain joins TRBV15 and TRBJ1-2, with 7 bases fitting TRBD1. This CDR3 is built from 17 residues. The ends lost 3 bases at V and 2 bases at J; junction bases unmatched: 12. Looked up from germline, CDR1 is LNHNV and CDR2 is YYDKDF (reference sequence). The CDR3 is CATSRDVGRQGNYGYTF. CDR3 coding DNA: TGTGCCACCAGCAGGGACGTTGGACGACAGGGAAACTATGGCTACACCTTC.

This clone has just a few counts. The chain has TRBV28 and TRBJ2-7, with TRBD2 matching 11 bases. The CDR3 length is 16 residues. The trim removed 5 bases at V and 2 bases at J, leaving 8 bases unmatched. Germline V gene sequence: CDR1 MDHEN, CDR2 SYDVKM. The CDR3 sequence: CASSGLAGGITYEQYF. The CDR3 region has the DNA TGTGCCAGCAGTGGGCTAGCGGGAGGCATAACCTACGAGCAGTACTTC.

The chain joins TRBV7-9 to TRBJ2-4; the match to TRBD1 covers 8 bases. Germline V CDR1 and CDR2: SEHNR, FQNEAQ (reference sequence). The CDR3 is 16 residues long. Germline trimming cut 1 base from V and 1 base from J; bases unmatched to any gene: 3. The CDR3 reads CASSLGQGWAKNIQYF. The CDR3 coding sequence is TGTGCCAGCAGCTTAGGACAGGGGTGGGCCAAAAACATTCAGTACTTC.

The V and J genes are TRBV5-6 and TRBJ2-2, with D possibly being TRBD2 (5 bases). Trimming cost V 2 bases and J 7 bases, with 18 bases left between them. The CDR3 length is 16 residues. Per the germline V gene, CDR1 is SGHDT and CDR2 is YYEEEE. CDR3 region: CASSLARELSGGELFF. CDR3 in DNA: TGTGCCAGCAGCTTAGCTAGGGAGTTGAGCGGCGGGGAGCTGTTTTTT.